This T cell receptor beta chain came from a study of T cells after yellow fever vaccination. Findings and limits, study-wide: The secondary response peaked faster, at day 5 versus 15, but was weaker.

V was pared by 5 bases and J by 7 bases, with 8 bases between. CDR3 length equals 11 residues. CDR1 is SEHNR and CDR2 is FQNEAQ in the germline V gene (reference sequence). Making TCR cDNA involved 5'RACE template switching, which added UMIs and a universal primer site. TCRdb reprocessed the 5' RACE reads with MiXCR, giving one entry per CDR3 protein. Of around 50,000 distinct CDR3 sequences in the sample, 7% to 9% were seen once. This clonotype was observed at least ten times. What it recognizes is unknown. The specimen was CD8+ T cells sorted from PBMCs, collected roughly 15 days after the first yellow fever vaccination. The rearrangement joins TRBV7-9 to TRBJ1-1; the D gene is possibly TRBD1 (5 bases). This sequence was found in a man younger than 30 who received the YFV17D yellow fever vaccine. The CDR3 region is CASSGDSEAFF. The CDR3 coding sequence is TGTGCCAGCAGCGGCGACAGTGAAGCTTTCTTT. Looking up the rest from reference TRBV7-9 and TRBJ1-1 gives the full variable domain: DTGVSQNPRHKITKRGQNVTFRCDPISEHNRLYWYRQTLGQGPEFLTYFQNEAQLEKSRLLSDRFSAERPKGSFSTLEIQRTEQGDSAMYLCASSGDSEAFFGQGTRLTVV.